This T cell receptor beta chain appears in the sequencing data of a study of T cells in Graves' hyperthyroidism and ophthalmopathy. The CDR3 regions of TCR beta were amplified from RNA transcripts. Primed by the HTBI set, a first-round RT-PCR was run on the TCR CDR3. TCRdb redid the calling of the multiplex PCR reads with MiXCR, one entry per CDR3 protein. The repertoire holds 480,000 or so distinct CDR3 sequences, with approximately 15% as singletons. This clonotype was seen ten or more times. J was trimmed by 6 bases and V by 2 bases; bases with no gene match: 1. Per the germline V gene, CDR1 is GTSNPN and CDR2 is SVGIG (reference sequence). The CDR3 has 13 amino acids.

Sequenced input: blood. This TCR came from a woman aged 18-30 years with Graves' hyperthyroidism. This chain links TRBV30 with TRBJ1-6, with 7 bases matching TRBD1. In DNA form, the CDR3 reads TGTGCCTGGAGTTCAGGGGGTAATTCACCCCTCCACTTT. Its protein product is CAWSSGGNSPLHF. The variable domain in full, with the rest retrieved from reference TRBV30 and TRBJ1-6, is SQTIHQWPATLVQPVGSPLSLECTVEGTSNPNLYWYRQAAGRGLQLLFYSVGIGQISSEVPQNLSASRPQDRQFILSSKKLLLSDSGFYLCAWSSGGNSPLHFGNGTRLTVT.